Listed below are T cell receptor beta chains from one sample, sequenced in a study of spatial heterogeneity in lung cancer. A single record per CDR3 protein comes from TCRdb applying MiXCR to the 5' RACE reads. The table lists roughly 120,000 distinct CDR3 sequences, roughly an eighth of them singletons. The source material was PBMCs, sampled at follow-up. These receptors were taken from a male donor with early-stage non-small cell lung cancer. CDR3s include the opening cysteine and the closing phenylalanine or tryptophan. A D gene is named only where the DNA matches it firmly. Expanded clones are given a class, and other clones once, few, many or no size at all.

>TRBV7-8|many|NA|TRBJ1-2
CASSSSRTAWQYTF
TGTGCCAGCAGCTCTTCCAGGACGGCTTGGCAATACACCTTC
>TRBV29-1|NA|NA|TRBJ1-1
CSVAIHLRPDTEAFF
TGCAGCGTTGCGATCCATCTCCGCCCGGACACTGAAGCTTTCTTT
>TRBV5-1|NA|TRBD2|TRBJ2-1
CASSLDASGDNEQFF
TGCGCCAGCAGCTTGGACGCTAGCGGAGACAATGAGCAGTTCTTC
>TRBV7-2|many|NA|TRBJ1-5
CASSLAIGGPQHF
TGTGCCAGCAGCTTAGCAATCGGGGGGCCCCAGCATTTT
>TRBV30|few|NA|TRBJ1-2
CAWTRGPDYGYTF
TGTGCCTGGACCCGAGGTCCAGACTATGGCTACACCTTC
>TRBV7-9|many|NA|TRBJ1-4
CASSLAGTNFGGEKLFF
TGTGCCAGCAGCTTAGCTGGGACAAACTTTGGGGGTGAAAAACTGTTTTTT
>TRBV5-1|many|NA|TRBJ2-3
CASSPGPSTDTQYF
TGCGCCAGCAGCCCTGGACCAAGCACAGATACGCAGTATTTT
>TRBV9|NA|NA|TRBJ2-1
CASSAIEDRPNEQFF
TGTGCCAGCAGCGCCATAGAGGACAGACCAAATGAGCAGTTCTTC
>TRBV9|NA|TRBD2|TRBJ2-7
CASSASGGSYEQYF
TGTGCCAGCAGCGCAAGCGGGGGCTCCTACGAGCAGTACTTC
>TRBV7-6|NA|NA|TRBJ2-7
CASSGDPRTVTYEQYF
TGTGCCAGCAGCGGGGACCCCAGGACGGTTACCTACGAGCAGTACTTC
>TRBV29-1|many|NA|TRBJ2-3
CSGRGSDTQYF
TGCAGCGGAAGGGGCTCAGATACGCAGTATTTT
>TRBV19|NA|NA|TRBJ1-4
CASSIKATGPRPGINEKLFF
TGTGCCAGTAGTATTAAGGCCACCGGGCCCCGACCCGGAATTAATGAAAAACTGTTTTTT
>TRBV10-3|many|NA|TRBJ2-7
CAISAEFYEQYF
TGTGCCATCAGTGCAGAATTCTACGAGCAGTACTTC
>TRBV10-3|many|NA|TRBJ1-1
CAIREMNTEAFF
TGTGCCATCAGGGAGATGAACACTGAAGCTTTCTTT
>TRBV9|NA|NA|TRBJ1-6
CASSVGGYRSPLHF
TGTGCCAGCAGCGTTGGAGGATATCGTTCACCCCTCCACTTT
>TRBV6-6|NA|NA|TRBJ1-2
CASIFSVRLQYGYTF
TGTGCCAGCATTTTCTCAGTGAGGCTCCAGTATGGCTACACCTTC
>TRBV12-3/TRBV12-4|few|NA|TRBJ2-7
CASSLVSGLGEQYF
TGTGCCAGCAGCCTAGTATCAGGGCTGGGCGAGCAGTACTTC
>TRBV6-1|NA|NA|TRBJ1-5
CASSEAGHQPQHF
TGTGCCAGCAGTGAAGCAGGGCATCAGCCCCAGCATTTT
>TRBV12-3/TRBV12-4|many|NA|TRBJ1-1
CASSFRGEDTEAFF
TGTGCCAGCAGTTTTAGAGGAGAAGACACTGAAGCTTTCTTT
>TRBV10-1|few|TRBD2|TRBJ2-1
CASSVGTSGGNERQFF
TGCGCCAGCAGTGTCGGGACTAGCGGGGGGAATGAGCGGCAGTTCTTC
>TRBV18|NA|NA|TRBJ1-1
CASSPGQGLMNTEAFF
TGTGCCAGCTCACCAGGGCAGGGACTCATGAACACTGAAGCTTTCTTT
>TRBV15|NA|TRBD2|TRBJ2-1
CATSRTPLAGGYNEQFF
TGTGCCACCAGCAGAACCCCCTTGGCGGGGGGCTACAATGAGCAGTTCTTC
>TRBV2|few|NA|TRBJ1-4
CASSETSEKLFF
TGTGCCAGCAGTGAGACATCGGAAAAACTGTTTTTT
>TRBV3-1|NA|NA|TRBJ1-5
CASSQAVLHQPQHF
TGTGCCAGCAGCCAAGCAGTGCTACATCAGCCCCAGCATTTT
>TRBV9|few|TRBD2|TRBJ2-1
CASSVASGGAGYNEQFF
TGTGCCAGCAGCGTTGCTAGCGGGGGGGCCGGCTACAATGAGCAGTTCTTC
>TRBV10-2|NA|NA|TRBJ2-1
CASILDREQFF
TGCGCCAGCATCCTGGACCGTGAGCAGTTCTTC
>TRBV24-1|many|NA|TRBJ2-5
CATSDLPGTTQETQYF
TGTGCCACCAGTGATTTGCCGGGGACCACACAAGAGACCCAGTACTTC
>TRBV24-1|few|TRBD2|TRBJ2-3
CATSAGSGGHTDTQYF
TGTGCCACCAGTGCTGGTAGCGGGGGCCACACAGATACGCAGTATTTT
>TRBV20-1|NA|NA|TRBJ2-7
CSARGLSYSYEQYF
TGCAGTGCTAGAGGACTGAGCTACTCCTACGAGCAGTACTTC
>TRBV29-1|many|NA|TRBJ1-4
CSVEDPRGREKLFF
TGCAGCGTTGAAGACCCCCGGGGACGAGAAAAACTGTTTTTT
>TRBV30|NA|NA|TRBJ1-1
CAWSVRGAFF
TGTGCCTGGAGTGTGAGGGGGGCTTTCTTT
>TRBV4-3|many|TRBD2|TRBJ2-3
CASSPQRGGIDTQYF
TGCGCCAGCAGCCCCCAGCGGGGGGGCATAGATACGCAGTATTTT
>TRBV18|few|NA|TRBJ2-2
CASSPSRGGGNTGELFF
TGTGCCAGCTCACCGTCTCGGGGTGGAGGTAACACCGGGGAGCTGTTTTTT
>TRBV10-3|NA|NA|TRBJ2-3
CAISGRRGTGSTDTQYF
TGTGCCATCAGTGGTCGCCGAGGAACAGGGAGCACAGATACGCAGTATTTT
>TRBV11-2|NA|NA|TRBJ2-3
CASSLIRTDTQYF
TGTGCCAGCAGCTTAATCCGAACAGATACGCAGTATTTT
>TRBV7-3|NA|NA|TRBJ2-1
CASSPNRDSEQFF
TGTGCCAGCAGCCCGAACAGGGATTCTGAGCAGTTCTTC
>TRBV12-3/TRBV12-4|many|NA|TRBJ2-3
CASSIGTASTDTQYF
TGTGCCAGCAGTATAGGAACCGCTAGCACAGATACGCAGTATTTT
>TRBV10-1|many|NA|TRBJ2-5
CASSSGSGETQYF
TGCGCCAGCAGTTCAGGGTCAGGAGAGACCCAGTACTTC
>TRBV29-1|many|NA|TRBJ2-6
CSVETGSGANVLTF
TGCAGCGTTGAGACAGGCTCTGGGGCCAACGTCCTGACTTTC
>TRBV5-1|few|NA|TRBJ2-1
CASSFLPPGNSNEQFF
TGCGCCAGCAGTTTTCTACCCCCGGGGAACAGCAATGAGCAGTTCTTC
>TRBV29-1|many|NA|TRBJ2-2
CSVVRPNTGELFF
TGCAGCGTTGTACGTCCGAACACCGGGGAGCTGTTTTTT
>TRBV15|many|NA|TRBJ2-7
CATSRASTGEQYF
TGTGCCACCAGCAGAGCTTCAACGGGTGAGCAGTACTTC
>TRBV29-1|many|NA|TRBJ1-2
CSVEDGQGAYGYTF
TGCAGCGTTGAAGATGGGCAGGGTGCCTATGGCTACACCTTC
>TRBV28|many|NA|TRBJ1-2
CASSIGSRYGYTF
TGTGCCAGCAGCATCGGTTCGAGATATGGCTACACCTTC
>TRBV12-3/TRBV12-4|few|NA|TRBJ1-5
CASSLRGDQPQHF
TGTGCCAGCAGTTTACGGGGGGATCAGCCCCAGCATTTT
>TRBV25-1|few|TRBD2|TRBJ2-5
CASSESGTSGAQETQYF
TGTGCCAGCAGTGAATCTGGGACTAGCGGGGCGCAAGAGACCCAGTACTTC
>TRBV7-8|NA|NA|TRBJ2-3
CASSLGPFTDTQYF
TGTGCCAGCAGCTTAGGGCCCTTCACAGATACGCAGTATTTT
>TRBV29-1|many|NA|TRBJ2-2
CSTRGLGAGELFF
TGCAGCACGAGGGGCCTTGGGGCCGGGGAGCTGTTTTTT
>TRBV19|NA|TRBD1|TRBJ1-5
CASSTSADRNQPQHF
TGTGCCAGTAGTACATCGGCGGACAGGAATCAGCCCCAGCATTTT
>TRBV19|NA|NA|TRBJ2-3
CASSMQGAQYF
TGTGCCAGTAGTATGCAGGGCGCGCAGTATTTT
>TRBV2|few|TRBD2|TRBJ2-3
CASSPGTSGGYTDTQYF
TGTGCCAGCAGTCCCGGGACTAGCGGGGGCTACACAGATACGCAGTATTTT